Each of the 28 T cell receptor beta chains below was sequenced from the same sample in a study of blood T cell repertoires in COVID-19. Sequenced by immunoSEQ multiplex PCR; TCRdb stores in-frame clones only, minus some. Here the sample spans around 200,000 clones, less than 90% being singletons. The material sequenced was PBMCs or T cells enriched from blood (not recorded which). All receptors come from a woman in her thirties who had been exposed to COVID-19.

DNA of the CDR3: TGCGCCAGCAGCTCGGACAGGGTCAACTATGGCTACACCTTC. The encoded protein is CASSSDRVNYGYTF. This chain uses TRBV5-1 with TRBJ1-2; TRBD1 aligns across 8 bases. V lost 3 bases, J lost 2 bases, and 3 bases stayed unmatched. Germline-derived CDR1 and CDR2 are SGHRS and YFSETQ. This CDR3 spans 14 amino acids.

The chain has TRBV21-1 and TRBJ1-5; TRBD1 reflects the table's D call only, with no check against the DNA. TRBV21-1 is a listed pseudogene. CDR3 length equals 18 residues. DNA for the CDR3: TGTGCCAGCAGCAAGAATTCCGGGACAGATGGCCCTGATCAGCCCCAGCATTTT. Translation: CASSKNSGTDGPDQPQHF.

As DNA, the CDR3 is TGTGCCAGCAGTCCTCGGGGTAGACTTAATCAGCCCCAGCATTTT. It codes for CASSPRGRLNQPQHF. The chain is built from TRBV28 and TRBJ1-5; D is uncertain. V lost 5 bases to trimming and J lost 4 bases, with 15 bases between them. Germline CDR1 is MDHEN and CDR2 is SYDVKM. The CDR3 is 15 amino acids.

This clone was picked up one time. This chain joins TRBV5-1 and TRBJ1-1, with D uncertain. Trimming took 4 bases from V and 0 from J, leaving 13 bases between them. The CDR3 contains 15 residues. CDR1 SGHRS and CDR2 YFSETQ come from the germline V gene. The CDR3 coding sequence is TGCGCCAGCAGCCCAGGTGCAGTTATGAACACTGAAGCTTTCTTT. Translating gives CASSPGAVMNTEAFF.

The rearrangement links TRBV11-2 to TRBJ2-7, with 7 nucleotides matching TRBD1. CDR1 is SGHAT, CDR2 FQNNGV, per germline. Losses at the gene ends were 6 bases for V and 5 bases for J; bases not matched to a gene: 4. The CDR3 sequence is 12 residues long. CDR3 bases: TGTGCCAGCAGATCGACAGGGAACGAGCAGTACTTC. This translates into CASRSTGNEQYF.

The V gene is TRBV24-1, the J gene TRBJ2-1, with 10 bases matching TRBD1. CDR1 and CDR2 (germline): KGHDR, SFDVKD. The CDR3 loop spans 17 amino acids. V trimming: 2 bases; J trimming: 7 bases; junction bases outside the gene matches: 10. In DNA form, the CDR3 reads TGTGCCACCAGTGATTCGAATCCGGGACAGGGGATAAATGAGCAGTTCTTC. This encodes CATSDSNPGQGINEQFF.

The rearrangement links TRBV6-2 or TRBV6-3 to TRBJ2-7; tentative D call: TRBD1 (6 bases). Germline V gives CDR1 MNHEY, CDR2 SVGEGT. This CDR3 region has 14 residues. The ends were cut back, 5 bases at V and 0 bases at J, with 11 bases in the middle. CDR3 loop: CASSIKGDSYEQYF. The CDR3 nucleotides are TGTGCCAGCAGTATCAAGGGGGACTCCTACGAGCAGTACTTC.

This clone showed up just once. The rearrangement joins TRBV7-8 to TRBJ1-4, with a tentative D call TRBD1 (6 bases). Between the trimmed V and J ends, which lost 5 bases and 6 bases, there was a span of 16 bases. The CDR3 length is 15 residues. Germline lookup yields CDR1 SGHVS and CDR2 FQNEAQ. The DNA for the CDR3 is TGTGCCAGCAGCACCCACAGAGGGGGAGATGAAAAACTGTTTTTT. Translated, it gives CASSTHRGGDEKLFF.

The chain has TRBV6-5 and TRBJ1-1; weak D call: TRBD1 (6 bases). V lost 2 bases and J 4 bases, leaving 11 bases between the germline ends. Germline-derived CDR1 and CDR2 are MNHEY and SVGAGI. The CDR3 loop spans 14 amino acids. Here the CDR3 DNA reads TGTGCCAGCAGTTACGGCAGGGGAGTCACTGAAGCTTTCTTT. Its translation is CASSYGRGVTEAFF.

The chain links TRBV24-1 to TRBJ2-3, with 7 nucleotides matching TRBD2. V dropped 4 bases and J dropped 2; count of bases not matched to a gene: 5. This CDR3 is built from 15 residues. Germline CDR1 and CDR2: KGHDR and SFDVKD. The CDR3 DNA is TGTGCCACCAGTGAAGCGGGACTCGCCACAGATACGCAGTATTTT. It translates to CATSEAGLATDTQYF.

This rearrangement joins TRBV5-1 to TRBJ1-1; the match to TRBD1 covers 10 bases. The trim removed 4 bases at V and 0 bases at J, leaving 9 bases unmatched. The CDR3 has 17 amino acids. Germline-derived CDR1 and CDR2 are SGHRS and YFSETQ. CDR3 coding DNA: TGCGCCAGCAGCCAGGACAGGGGGTATTTCATGAACACTGAAGCTTTCTTT. Its protein product is CASSQDRGYFMNTEAFF. The whole variable domain, filled in from reference TRBV5-1 and TRBJ1-1, reads KAGVTQTPRYLIKTRGQQVTLSCSPISGHRSVSWYQQTPGQGLQFLFEYFSETQRNKGNFPGRFSGRQFSNSRSEMNVSTLELGDSALYLCASSQDRGYFMNTEAFFGQGTRLTVV.

This chain joins TRBV9 and TRBJ2-2; 8 bases align to TRBD1. The CDR3 sequence is 16 residues long. Trimming removed 4 bases from V and 1 base from J; junction bases left unmatched: 6. Germline V gene data show CDR1 as SGDLS and CDR2 as YYNGEE. The DNA for the CDR3 is TGTGCCAGCAGCCCCCGACAGGGGTTGAACACCGGGGAGCTGTTTTTT. This encodes CASSPRQGLNTGELFF.

This chain links TRBV30 with TRBJ1-1; no firm D call. The CDR3 sequence is 11 residues long. Germline V gene sequence: CDR1 GTSNPN, CDR2 SVGIG (reference sequence). Trimming stripped 3 bases from V and 1 base from J, with 3 bases between. For the CDR3, the DNA is TGTGCCTGGAGAGCGAACACTGAAGCTTTCTTT. It is translated as CAWRANTEAFF.

The rearrangement joins TRBV6-1 to TRBJ1-3; 8 bases fit TRBD1. Losses at the gene ends were 1 base for V and 0 bases for J; bases not matched to a gene: 17. This CDR3 spans 21 amino acids. Germline V lookup: CDR1 MNHNS, CDR2 SASEGT. CDR3 protein: CASSEVRRGLINGSSGNTIYF. The CDR3 nucleotides are TGTGCCAGCAGTGAAGTACGCAGGGGGCTAATTAACGGGTCCTCTGGAAACACCATATATTTT.

V and J are TRBV28 and TRBJ1-5; 11 positions match TRBD1. CDR3 length: 15 residues. The V gene end was trimmed by 4 bases and the J gene end by 6 bases; junction bases not matched to a gene: 5. CDR1 is MDHEN and CDR2 is SYDVKM in the germline V gene. In DNA, the CDR3 is TGTGCCAGCAGTTCCGGACAGGGGGCTATTCAGCCCCAGCATTTT. Encoded protein: CASSSGQGAIQPQHF. Full variable domain (outside the CDR3, taken from reference TRBV28 and TRBJ1-5): DVKVTQSSRYLVKRTGEKVFLECVQDMDHENMFWYRQDPGLGLRLIYFSYDVKMKEKGDIPEGYSVSREKKERFSLILESASTNQTSMYLCASSSGQGAIQPQHFGDGTRLSIL.

CDR3 in amino acids: CASKLPGQGNTIYF. CDR3 coding DNA: TGCGCCAGCAAACTACCGGGACAGGGAAACACCATATATTTT. V is TRBV5-1 and J is TRBJ1-3; 7 bases agree with TRBD1. CDR1 and CDR2 from the germline V gene are SGHRS and YFSETQ. The J segment lost 4 bases and the V segment lost 6 bases, leaving 7 bases of the junction unmatched. This CDR3 has 14 residues.

The rearrangement links TRBV4-2 to TRBJ1-2; D perhaps matches TRBD1 (6 bases). The CDR3 length is 16 residues. Germline assignment: CDR1 LGHNA and CDR2 YNFKEQ. Trimming removed 0 bases from V and 0 bases from J, with 11 bases in between. CDR3 in amino acids: CASSQEGGGTNYGYTF. The CDR3 DNA reads as TGTGCCAGCAGCCAAGAAGGGGGAGGGACTAACTATGGCTACACCTTC.

The gene calls are TRBV7-9 and TRBJ2-7, with D hard to call. This CDR3 contains 12 residues. V gave up 1 base and J gave up 2 bases, with 3 bases separating them. CDR1 is SEHNR and CDR2 is FQNEAQ in the germline V gene (reference sequence). The CDR3 sequence is CASSLDTYEQYF. For the CDR3, the DNA is TGTGCCAGCAGCTTAGATACCTACGAGCAGTACTTC.

The chain is built from TRBV6-6 and TRBJ2-3; the match to TRBD2 covers 8 bases. CDR3 length: 16 residues. Trimming removed 1 base from V and 0 bases from J; junction bases left unmatched: 3. CDR1 and CDR2 from the germline V gene are MNHNY and SVGAGI (reference sequence). The CDR3 nucleotides are TGTGCCAGCAGTTACTGGGTAGCGGGAAGCACAGATACGCAGTATTTT. It encodes CASSYWVAGSTDTQYF.

This clone has more than one count but fewer than ten. The chain carries TRBV7-9 and TRBJ1-2; D ambiguous. Germline values: CDR1 SEHNR, CDR2 FQNEAQ (reference sequence). V lost 1 base and J lost 4, with 7 bases in between. CDR3 size: 13 residues. The DNA of the CDR3 is TGTGCCAGCAGCTTAGGCGAGGCCTATGGCTACACCTTC. This codes for CASSLGEAYGYTF.

CDR3 bases: TGCGCCAGCAGCCAGACAGGGGACGGAAACACCATATATTTT. It yields the protein CASSQTGDGNTIYF. The chain links TRBV5-1 to TRBJ1-3, with 8 bases identical to TRBD1. CDR1 is SGHRS and CDR2 is YFSETQ in the germline V gene. The CDR3 runs 14 residues. V was clipped by 4 bases and J by 4 bases; unmatched bases: 4.

V is TRBV12-5 and J is TRBJ1-1, with TRBD1 as a possible D gene (6 bases). CDR3 length equals 11 residues. CDR1 and CDR2 (germline): LGHNT, FRNRAP. With 6 bases removed from V and 11 bases from J, the gap between germline ends came to 13 bases. This CDR3 reads CASGTQGVAFF. CDR3 coding DNA: TGTGCTAGTGGGACACAGGGAGTGGCTTTCTTT.

The rearrangement joins TRBV30 to TRBJ1-3; D ambiguous. The V gene's germline CDR1 is GTSNPN and CDR2 SVGIG (reference sequence). CDR3 size: 16 residues. Deletions cut 0 bases from V and 0 bases from J, with 12 bases between. CDR3 coding DNA: TGTGCCTGGAGTGTATTGGAGGGTTACTCTGGAAACACCATATATTTT. Protein: CAWSVLEGYSGNTIYF.

The rearrangement links TRBV9 to TRBJ1-1; possibly TRBD1 for D (5 bases). Trimming pared 0 bases from V and 5 bases from J, leaving 17 bases between. There are 16 residues in the CDR3. Germline V lookup: CDR1 SGDLS, CDR2 YYNGEE. CDR3 sequence: CASSVEGRVGDTEAFF. The CDR3 nucleotides are TGTGCCAGCAGCGTAGAGGGCAGGGTAGGGGATACTGAAGCTTTCTTT.

The V and J genes are TRBV12-3 or TRBV12-4 and TRBJ1-5, with TRBD1 matching 8 bases. The CDR3 sequence is 13 residues long. The junction had 4 bases not matched to a gene; V was cut back by 6 bases and J by 6 bases. DNA for the CDR3: TGTGCCAGCAGGGACAGGGAAGGTCAGCCCCAGCATTTT. This codes for CASRDREGQPQHF.

The chain is built from TRBV28 and TRBJ2-5; possibly TRBD2 for D (5 bases). The CDR3 sequence is 13 residues long. With 5 bases removed from V and 7 bases from J, the gap between germline ends came to 14 bases. Germline V gene sequence: CDR1 MDHEN, CDR2 SYDVKM. The CDR3 loop is CASSLVGVGTQYF. Written as DNA, the CDR3 is TGTGCCAGCAGTCTGGTGGGAGTAGGGACCCAGTACTTC. Together with reference TRBV28 and TRBJ2-5, the CDR3 gives the full variable domain: DVKVTQSSRYLVKRTGEKVFLECVQDMDHENMFWYRQDPGLGLRLIYFSYDVKMKEKGDIPEGYSVSREKKERFSLILESASTNQTSMYLCASSLVGVGTQYFGPGTRLLVL.

The chain uses TRBV10-3 and TRBJ2-2, with 7 bases identical to TRBD2. CDR1 and CDR2 (germline): ENHRY, SYGVKD. V dropped 2 bases and J dropped 6; count of bases not matched to a gene: 6. The CDR3 length is 15 residues. The CDR3: CAISEARLAAGELFF. In nucleotides, the CDR3 is TGTGCCATCAGTGAGGCCCGACTAGCCGCCGGGGAGCTGTTTTTT.

The chain has TRBV28 and TRBJ1-4; 7 nucleotides match TRBD1. This CDR3 has 15 amino acids. CDR1 is MDHEN, CDR2 SYDVKM, per germline. V lost 6 bases to trimming and J lost 1 base; unmatched junction nucleotides: 5. As DNA, the CDR3 is TGTGCCAGCAGCACGACAGGGAAAACTAATGAAAAACTGTTTTTT. Translated, it gives CASSTTGKTNEKLFF.